The 19 T cell receptor beta chains reported below all come from one sample, sequenced in a study of T cell changes during pregnancy in multiple sclerosis. Sequencing was performed with immunoSEQ multiplex PCR; in TCRdb, only in-frame clones are kept and a portion is missing. The sample includes about 54,000 clones, 75% to 95% seen only once; the top ten take approximately 1.1%. This specimen was peripheral blood, taken after pregnancy. The source of these receptors is a female donor in good health, enrolled as a control in a pregnancy study.

This chain uses TRBV5-1 with TRBJ1-4; D is unclear. Trimming stripped 4 bases from V and 5 bases from J, with 15 bases between. Germline V gives CDR1 SGHRS, CDR2 YFSETQ. The CDR3 totals 15 residues. In DNA form, the CDR3 reads TGCGCCAGCAGCCCCGGGATCGCAGAGAATGAAAAACTGTTTTTT. Translated, it gives CASSPGIAENEKLFF.

This chain joins TRBV18 and TRBJ1-3, with 8 bases fitting TRBD1. The length of the CDR3 is 15 residues. Germline lookup yields CDR1 KGHSH and CDR2 LQKENI. Trimming at V came to 6 bases and at J to 0 bases, leaving 4 bases not matched to a gene. This CDR3 reads CASSRTGGSGNTIYF. The CDR3 DNA reads TGTGCCAGCTCGCGTACAGGGGGCTCTGGAAACACCATATATTTT.

This clone was seen just once. V usage is TRBV19 and J usage is TRBJ2-1; D may be TRBD1 (6 bases). The CDR3 spans 13 residues. The germline gives CDR1 LNHDA, CDR2 SQIVND (reference sequence). V shed 5 bases and J shed 5 bases, with 10 bases lying between them. Here the CDR3 reads CASSPGQNNEQFF. The CDR3 region has the DNA TGTGCCAGTAGTCCGGGACAAAACAATGAGCAGTTCTTC.

The V call is TRBV6-5, the J call TRBJ2-1; 9 nucleotides align to TRBD1. Germline assignment: CDR1 MNHEY and CDR2 SVGAGI. The V segment lost 6 bases and the J segment 7 bases; nucleotides outside the gene matches: 10. The CDR3 loop spans 15 amino acids. The CDR3 coding sequence is TGTGCCAGCAGGGCCGGGACAGGGAGGAATAATGAGCAGTTCTTC. Protein sequence: CASRAGTGRNNEQFF.

The rearrangement links TRBV7-2 to TRBJ2-7, with 7 bases aligning to TRBD2. Trimming removed 0 bases from V and 3 bases from J; junction bases left unmatched: 11. This CDR3 contains 17 residues. CDR1 is SGHTA and CDR2 is FQGNSA in the germline V gene. For the CDR3, the DNA is TGTGCCAGCAGCTTAGCAGGCCTTACTAGCGCCTACTACGAGCAGTACTTC. Its translation: CASSLAGLTSAYYEQYF.

The rearrangement links TRBV27 to TRBJ2-5; TRBD1 is a possible D gene (6 bases). CDR3 length: 15 amino acids. Trimming removed 3 bases from V and 3 bases from J, with 14 bases in between. CDR1 MNHEY and CDR2 SMNVEV come from the germline V gene (reference sequence). In DNA, the CDR3 is TGTGCCAGCAGTTTCGCAGGGGCCCTGGAAGAGACCCAGTACTTC. Translating it yields CASSFAGALEETQYF.

J is TRBJ2-3 and V is TRBV5-1; 11 bases map to TRBD2. Germline trimming cut 4 bases from V and 4 bases from J; bases unmatched to any gene: 2. Germline lookup yields CDR1 SGHRS and CDR2 YFSETQ. This CDR3 is 14 amino acids long. CDR3 protein: CASSISGGADTQYF. DNA of the CDR3: TGCGCCAGCAGCATTAGCGGGGGGGCAGATACGCAGTATTTT.

This chain links TRBV18 with TRBJ1-3, with D hard to call. Trimming took off 5 bases at V and 1 base at J, with 9 bases between the two ends. Germline V lookup: CDR1 KGHSH, CDR2 LQKENI. The CDR3 runs 14 residues. This CDR3 is CASSTGWSGNTIYF. CDR3 nucleotides: TGTGCCAGCTCAACCGGGTGGTCTGGAAACACCATATATTTT.

The CDR3, as DNA: TGTGCCAGCAGCTTAAACGTCGGAGTCTCCTACGAGCAGTACTTC. Residues: CASSLNVGVSYEQYF. This chain links TRBV7-6 with TRBJ2-7; D is unresolved. This CDR3 region has 15 residues. Germline V gene lookup returns CDR1 SGHVS and CDR2 FNYEAQ. V was pared by 2 bases and J by 0 bases, with 11 bases between.

The chain couples TRBV7-2 to TRBJ2-7, with 14 positions matching TRBD2. The CDR3 has 17 residues. The J segment lost 2 bases and the V segment lost 1 base, leaving 4 bases of the junction unmatched. Germline CDR1 is SGHTA and CDR2 is FQGNSA. The CDR3 region has the DNA TGTGCCAGCAGCTTAGGACTAGCGGGGGGGATCACCTACGAGCAGTACTTC. Translated, it gives CASSLGLAGGITYEQYF. The full variable domain, its missing parts supplied by reference TRBV7-2 and TRBJ2-7, is GAGVSQSPSNKVTEKGKDVELRCDPISGHTALYWYRQSLGQGLEFLIYFQGNSAPDKSGLPSDRFSAERTGGSVSTLTIQRTQQEDSAVYLCASSLGLAGGITYEQYFGPGTRLTVT.

This clone was found once. This sequence joins TRBV5-1 and TRBJ2-1; 8 bases map to TRBD2. V was pared by 4 bases and J by 2 bases, with 14 bases of the junction left unmatched. This CDR3 has 18 amino acids. Per germline, CDR1 SGHRS and CDR2 YFSETQ. The CDR3 bases are TGCGCCAGCAGCGGATTAGCGAACGGGAGGGCCCCCTACAATGAGCAGTTCTTC. This codes for CASSGLANGRAPYNEQFF. Full variable domain (remainder filled in from reference TRBV5-1 and TRBJ2-1): KAGVTQTPRYLIKTRGQQVTLSCSPISGHRSVSWYQQTPGQGLQFLFEYFSETQRNKGNFPGRFSGRQFSNSRSEMNVSTLELGDSALYLCASSGLANGRAPYNEQFFGPGTRLTVL.

The chain joins TRBV2 to TRBJ1-4, with 8 nucleotides matching TRBD1. The CDR3 is made up of 15 amino acids. Unmatched junction bases numbered 9, after V lost 6 bases and J lost 6 bases. The germline CDR1 and CDR2 sequences are SNHLY and FYNNEI. The chain's CDR3 is CASRTTTGAYEKLFF. CDR3 DNA: TGTGCCAGCAGGACTACGACAGGGGCCTATGAAAAACTGTTTTTT.

V is TRBV5-6 and J is TRBJ1-2, with D uncertain. Per the germline V gene, CDR1 is SGHDT and CDR2 is YYEEEE. The CDR3 totals 14 residues. Trimming removed 1 base at V and 0 bases at J, with 7 bases between. DNA for the CDR3: TGTGCCAGCAGCTTGTGGGGAGCTAACTATGGCTACACCTTC. Its protein product is CASSLWGANYGYTF.

This chain uses TRBV6-5 with TRBJ1-1, with a possible D match to TRBD1 (6 bases). V lost 7 bases and J 4 bases, leaving 13 bases between the germline ends. CDR1 MNHEY and CDR2 SVGAGI come from the germline V gene. The CDR3 runs to 13 residues. This CDR3 reads CASIPGGGTEAFF. The CDR3 DNA reads TGTGCCAGCATCCCTGGGGGCGGCACTGAAGCTTTCTTT.

The chain employs TRBV6-5 and TRBJ2-5, with D possibly being TRBD1 (6 bases). Germline CDR1 and CDR2: MNHEY and SVGAGI. Deletions cut 2 bases from V and 1 base from J, with 11 bases between. This CDR3 is built from 15 residues. The CDR3 protein is CASSYRGSPQETQYF. CDR3 coding DNA: TGTGCCAGCAGTTACAGGGGGTCCCCCCAAGAGACCCAGTACTTC.

CDR3 nucleotide sequence: TGTGCCAGCAGCCTTGACAGGGGAAACGAGCAGTACTTC. Translated: CASSLDRGNEQYF. The chain uses TRBV5-4 and TRBJ2-7, with 8 bases identical to TRBD1. Per the germline V gene, CDR1 is SGHNT and CDR2 is YYREEE (reference sequence). J gave up 5 bases and V 4 bases, and 5 bases lay outside the gene matches. The CDR3 loop spans 13 amino acids.

This chain connects TRBV7-9 to TRBJ2-1, with 9 positions matching TRBD1. The germline V gene encodes CDR1 SEHNR and CDR2 FQNEAQ (reference sequence). CDR3 size: 17 residues. With 5 bases clipped from V and 3 bases from J, the junction kept 11 bases outside the gene matches. The CDR3 reads CASSREVGQGGYNEQFF. DNA of the CDR3: TGTGCCAGCAGCCGTGAAGTGGGACAGGGAGGCTACAATGAGCAGTTCTTC.

CDR3 sequence reads: CASSFFTVIGKYTF. As DNA, the CDR3 is TGTGCCAGCAGCTTCTTTACAGTCATCGGGAAGTACACCTTC. The rearrangement links TRBV5-8 to TRBJ1-2; D unclear. This CDR3 is built from 14 residues. V was clipped by 2 bases and J by 11 bases, with 19 bases between them. Germline V gives CDR1 SGHTS, CDR2 YDEGEE.

This chain's CDR3 is CASKGGQIANYGYTF. The CDR3 DNA follows: TGTGCCAGCAAAGGGGGCCAGATTGCTAACTATGGCTACACCTTC. V usage is TRBV6-1 and J usage is TRBJ1-2, with TRBD1 identical over 7 bases. V dropped 7 bases and J dropped 0; count of bases not matched to a gene: 8. Germline assignment: CDR1 MNHNS and CDR2 SASEGT. The CDR3 sequence is 15 residues long.